Listed here are 10 T cell receptor beta chains from one sample, sequenced in a study of T cells in Graves' hyperthyroidism and ophthalmopathy. RNA transcripts yielded amplified TCR beta CDR3 regions. HTBI primers drove first-round RT-PCR of the TCR CDR3. Via MiXCR, TCRdb re-called the multiplex PCR reads, giving one row per CDR3 protein. The table has about 280,000 distinct CDR3 sequences, around 25% seen once. The specimen was blood. The receptors were gathered from a man aged 35-49 years with Graves' hyperthyroidism that later progressed to Graves' ophthalmopathy.

This clonotype was seen repeatedly, ten times or more. The rearrangement uses TRBV29-1 and TRBJ2-7; 11 bases are shared with TRBD2. CDR1 is SQVTM, CDR2 ANQGSEA, per germline. The V and J ends lost 4 bases and 1 base, in that order; junction bases with no gene match: 3. This CDR3 is 14 amino acids long. CDR3 nucleotide sequence: TGCAGCGTTGGTGGGACTAGCGGTTCCTACGAGCAGTACTTC. Amino acid sequence: CSVGGTSGSYEQYF.

Ten or more counts support this clonotype. The V call is TRBV28, the J call TRBJ1-5, with D hard to call. Looked up from germline, CDR1 is MDHEN and CDR2 is SYDVKM. The CDR3 totals 13 residues. With 2 bases removed from V and 9 bases from J, the gap between germline ends came to 11 bases. CDR3 loop: CASSLDSTRPQHF. CDR3 sequence (DNA): TGTGCCAGCAGTTTAGATTCTACTAGGCCCCAGCATTTT.

This rearrangement joins TRBV30 to TRBJ1-1, with 9 nucleotides matching TRBD1. J lost 0 bases, V lost 0 bases, and 5 bases had no gene match. CDR1 GTSNPN and CDR2 SVGIG come from the germline V gene (reference sequence). CDR3 length: 16 amino acids. The CDR3 bases are TGTGCCTGGAGTGTGGGGACAGGGACTCTGAACACTGAAGCTTTCTTT. As protein: CAWSVGTGTLNTEAFF.

As for this clonotype: It may be a read error: a sequence one base away is much more abundant. The chain carries TRBV20-1 and TRBJ2-7, with 10 bases lining up with TRBD1. Germline V CDR1 and CDR2: DFQATT, SNEGSKA (reference sequence). V shed 3 bases and J 5 bases; nucleotides not matched to a gene: 4. The CDR3 is 13 residues long. The CDR3 bases are TGCAGTGCTAGCGGGACAGGGGCTGACGAGCAGTACTTC. Residues: CSASGTGADEQYF.

This clonotype was seen at least ten times. V is TRBV19 and J is TRBJ2-7; D not resolved. The V end lost 3 bases, the J end lost 5 bases, and 11 bases lay between the germline ends. The CDR3 loop spans 13 amino acids. CDR1 and CDR2 from the germline V gene are LNHDA and SQIVND (reference sequence). The CDR3 spells CASSIVAADEQYF. The CDR3 coding sequence is TGTGCCAGTAGTATTGTTGCCGCGGACGAGCAGTACTTC.

The rearrangement uses TRBV6-1 and TRBJ2-7, with 7 positions matching TRBD1. V shed 0 bases, J shed 0 bases, and the junction held 5 bases outside the gene matches. The CDR3 extends over 16 amino acids. Germline values: CDR1 MNHNS, CDR2 SASEGT. CDR3 DNA: TGTGCCAGCAGTGAAGCCGGGACAGCCCCCTCCTACGAGCAGTACTTC. This codes for CASSEAGTAPSYEQYF.

This clonotype was seen many times. V usage is TRBV7-3 and J usage is TRBJ2-2, with unresolved D. CDR3 length equals 14 residues. V dropped 5 bases and J dropped 2 bases, with 9 bases sitting between them. Germline V gives CDR1 SGHTA, CDR2 FQGTGA. The CDR3 sequence: CASSALLNTGELFF. The CDR3 DNA is TGTGCCAGCAGCGCACTTCTTAACACCGGGGAGCTGTTTTTT.

The chain combines TRBV6-1 with TRBJ2-7, with D possibly matching TRBD2 (6 bases). Trimming left V 3 bases short and J 2 bases short, with 11 bases between. This CDR3 comprises 14 residues. The germline CDR1 and CDR2 sequences are MNHNS and SASEGT. CDR3 DNA: TGTGCCAGCAGTGAGATAGCGGATGCCTACGAGCAGTACTTC. It specifies CASSEIADAYEQYF.

The CDR3 region is CASSWGFLADRTYEQYF. As DNA, the CDR3 is TGTGCCAGCAGTTGGGGGTTCCTGGCTGACAGGACCTACGAGCAGTACTTC. The J gene is TRBJ2-7, the V gene TRBV6-2 or TRBV6-3, with TRBD1 as a possible D gene (6 bases). The CDR3 is made up of 17 amino acids. V was cut by 4 bases and J by 2 bases, with 21 bases left in between. CDR1 and CDR2 (germline): MNHEY, SVGEGT.

Only a few counts were recorded for this clonotype. V gene TRBV11-2 combines with J gene TRBJ2-7; 9 bases map to TRBD2. This CDR3 is 17 amino acids long. V shed 1 base and J 2 bases; nucleotides not matched to a gene: 9. Germline V gives CDR1 SGHAT, CDR2 FQNNGV. Here the CDR3 DNA reads TGTGCCAGCAGCTTAGTTGCTAGCGGGACGTTAACCTACGAGCAGTACTTC. Encoded protein: CASSLVASGTLTYEQYF.